Presented here are 2 T cell receptor beta chains from one specimen sequenced in a study of T cells in Graves' hyperthyroidism and ophthalmopathy. There were TCR beta CDR3 regions amplified from RNA transcripts. Carried out on the TCR CDR3, a first-round RT-PCR used the HTBI primer set. In TCRdb, the multiplex PCR reads were re-called with MiXCR into one record per CDR3 protein. Of roughly 100,000 distinct CDR3 sequences listed, about 50% are singletons. The sample was blood. The receptors originated from a man in his forties or fifties with Graves' hyperthyroidism.

The sample holds one count of this clonotype. The chain couples TRBV7-8 to TRBJ1-1; a possible D gene is TRBD1 (5 bases). Per germline, CDR1 SGHVS and CDR2 FQNEAQ. Deletions cut 6 bases from V and 0 bases from J, with 14 bases between. The CDR3 consists of 15 residues. CDR3: CASRIGTRVNTEAFF. CDR3 coding DNA: TGTGCCAGCAGGATTGGGACGAGGGTGAACACTGAAGCTTTCTTT.

In its sample, this clonotype was seen a few times. The chain joins TRBV12-2 to TRBJ2-3; TRBD2, as called in the table, went unchecked against the DNA. TRBV12-2 represents a pseudogene. The CDR3 is made up of 16 amino acids. The CDR3 DNA is TGTGCAAGTCGCTTAGGGCAGGAGGATAGCACAGATACGCAGTATTTT. Its translation is CASRLGQEDSTDTQYF.